This T cell receptor beta chain stems from a study of early T cells in non-severe SARS-CoV-2 infection. Study-wide context: Bulk RNA taken from unsorted whole blood was sequenced, leaving chains unpaired. Study results and caveats: Using VDJdb, the matching emphasized anti-spike CD8 responses while missing private and CD4 specificities.

Unique molecular identifier tags were affixed to discrete cDNA molecules. TCRdb recomputed calls from the 5' RACE reads with MiXCR, one row per CDR3 protein. Of 65,000 to 85,000 distinct CDR3 sequences in the sample, approximately 11% were seen once. Many counts were recorded for this clonotype. Its antigen is not known. Sequenced material: whole blood, taken at baseline. This receptor was taken from an adult who was a healthcare worker with PCR-confirmed SARS-CoV-2 infection or an uninfected control (not recorded which).

CDR3 region: CASSLSGSRPNEQFF. The DNA for the CDR3 is TGTGCCAGCAGTTTATCGGGCAGTAGGCCAAATGAGCAGTTCTTC. The rearrangement links TRBV27 to TRBJ2-1; D gene ambiguous. This CDR3 is built from 15 residues. Germline V gene lookup returns CDR1 MNHEY and CDR2 SMNVEV (reference sequence). The V and J ends lost 0 bases and 7 bases respectively, with 13 bases between them.